This T cell receptor beta chain came from a study of T-cell reconstitution after alpha-beta-depleted transplantation in children. This CDR3 has 14 amino acids. Germline-derived CDR1 and CDR2 are SGHTA and FQGNSA. With 0 bases removed from V and 6 bases from J, the gap between germline ends came to 8 bases. As it was prepared, the TCRbeta library received unique molecular identifiers. TCRdb fed the PCR reads into MiXCR, producing one record per CDR3 protein. Of roughly 350,000 distinct CDR3 sequences in the sample, about 9.4% were seen once. This sample comprised PBMCs from the stem cell graft donor, obtained from the stem cell graft. This chain connects TRBV7-2 to TRBJ1-4; the D is unclear. This TCR was recovered from a human donor who donated a stem cell graft to a child with acute lymphoblastic leukemia. The CDR3 protein is CASSLARHDEKLFF. CDR3 nucleotides: TGTGCCAGCAGCTTAGCCCGGCATGATGAAAAACTGTTTTTT.